This record concerns one T cell receptor (beta chain) sequence. No cognate antigen has been identified for it. Base qualities are not recorded, but no much larger clone differs from it by a single base. The CDR3 regions of human TCRbeta chains were analyzed by immunosequencing. The study's own analysis went as follows. Repertoire TCRs were checked for matches against a reference library of SARS-CoV-2-specific TCRs that had been generated using the MIRA antigen-specificity platform. Breadth was defined as the fraction of unique TCRs that were SARS-CoV-2-associated, and depth was defined as the fraction of total T cells that were SARS-CoV-2-associated. Using the MIRA data, every spike-specific TCR was mapped to the spike region that the TCR reacted to and assigned to either a CD4 or a CD8 class. Log10-transformed breadth and depth values were compared by one-way ANOVA with Sidak's multiple comparisons tests. TCRdb limited this immuneACCESS table to in-frame rearrangements with V and J called. A share of clones is missing; checked studies link under half to unresolved V genes, and the rest is unexplained. V, J and clone size are taken as reported in that table, and D and trimming were inferred from the DNA itself. This sample gives more than 90,000 clones in total; 80% to 90% of them show up just once. The ten top clones hold roughly 10% of the sample.

The data derive from a study of T cell responses to AZD1222 COVID-19 vaccine (TCRdb year 2021). For context, the study as a whole: TCR sequencing covered fewer than 250 trial participants: around 210 given two doses of AZD1222 and approximately 26 given two doses of MenACWY control vaccine. Enrollment into the trials was organized by age into subgroups of 18-55, 56-69 and 70-plus years, and those subgroups contained about 150, 27 and 61 TCR-sequenced participants, respectively.

Broad study findings and their caveats: Participants were mostly white British and included more females than males, and it was suggested by the authors that clonal diversity may have been underestimated. No day 14 peak-response samples were available, so repertoires were characterized only after the peak T cell response. The 56-69-year group was small, and its depth increase did not reach significance, likely because of low power. A significant rise in spike-specific TCR breadth and depth was observed after two AZD1222 doses relative to day 0 and relative to MenACWY recipients. Vaccine-associated CD4 TCRs spanned the whole spike protein, with dominant responses in regions 160-218 and 743-854. Nearly half of unique spike-specific TCRs reportedly recognized epitopes outside regions mutated in the B.1.351 and B.1.1.7 variants. Only five or six AZD1222 recipients were SARS-CoV-2 seropositive at baseline, limiting conclusions about previously exposed vaccinees.

The meaning of the sample's time point label: about 28 days (+/-7) after the second vaccine dose. AZD1222 recipients with second doses at about 4 weeks or about 12 weeks were pooled, because spike-specific TCR depth and breadth did not differ between schedules. The vaccinee samples were drawn from two UK trials, COV001 and COV002, one of which was a single-blind randomized controlled phase 2/3 trial testing AZD1222 (ChAdOx1 nCoV-19) in healthy adults. For TCRbeta chain sequencing, PBMC samples from trial participants were taken at day 0 and at day 28 after the second dose. Reading the germline V gene (reference sequence) gives CDR1 GTSNPN and CDR2 SVGIG. V sheds 0 bases and J sheds 5 bases, leaving 8 bases between their ends. Counted from cysteine to phenylalanine, this CDR3 has 13 amino acids. Left in the record is the CDR3 DNA by itself, 39 bases read in frame from the first base.

The chain links TRBV30 with TRBJ2-1; the D gene identity is not certain. Material: peripheral blood, obtained 28 days after the second AZD1222 dose. The sequence was collected from an adult who received the AZD1222 COVID-19 vaccine. For the CDR3, the sequence is CAWSVLTHNEQFF. The sequenced DNA: TGTGCCTGGAGTGTATTGACCCACAATGAGCAGTTCTTC.